The present TCR beta chain was sequenced within a study of T cells in narcolepsy. Study in general: Enrolled donors included narcolepsy type 1 or type 2 patients and healthy controls.

As to this clone: The target antigen is unknown.

Study observations and caveats: In some patient and control memory CD4+ samples, autoreactive clones were absent. Comparing one patient's CSF and blood CD4+ clonotypes highlighted HCRT- and TRIB2-specific autoreactive clonotypes. Healthy controls reportedly lacked the autoreactive clonotypes serially found in patients' blood.

Some clones are missing from TCRdb's copy, which holds only in-frame ones; the method was immunoSEQ multiplex PCR. Among 27,000 or so clones, about nine tenths were seen once, and the ten largest hold around 1.1%. The sequence derives from a human donor with narcolepsy. Material: CD45RA- memory CD4+ T cells from PBMCs.

The CDR3 here is CASSQLPGQGSQPQHF. The DNA of the CDR3 is TGTGCCAGTAGTCAACTCCCCGGACAGGGATCCCAGCCCCAGCATTTT. V usage is TRBV19 and J usage is TRBJ1-5, with TRBD1 matching over 8 bases. This CDR3 has 16 amino acids. Trimming at V came to 5 bases and at J to 7 bases, leaving 13 bases not matched to a gene. Germline CDR1 LNHDA, CDR2 SQIVND (reference sequence).